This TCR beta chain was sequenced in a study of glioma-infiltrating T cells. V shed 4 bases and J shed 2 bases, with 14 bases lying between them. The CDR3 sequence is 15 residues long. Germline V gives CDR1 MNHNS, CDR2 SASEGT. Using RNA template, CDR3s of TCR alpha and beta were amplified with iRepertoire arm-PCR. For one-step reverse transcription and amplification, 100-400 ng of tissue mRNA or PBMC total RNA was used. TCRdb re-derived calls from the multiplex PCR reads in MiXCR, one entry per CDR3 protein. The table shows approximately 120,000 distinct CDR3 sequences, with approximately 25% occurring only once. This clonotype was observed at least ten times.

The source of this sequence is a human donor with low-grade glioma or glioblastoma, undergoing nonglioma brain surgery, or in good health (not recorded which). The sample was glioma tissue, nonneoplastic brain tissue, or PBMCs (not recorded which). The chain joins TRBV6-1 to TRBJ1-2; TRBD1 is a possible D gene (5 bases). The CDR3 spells CASSGAHSGNYGYTF. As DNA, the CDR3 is TGTGCCAGCAGTGGGGCCCACTCAGGGAACTATGGCTACACCTTC.